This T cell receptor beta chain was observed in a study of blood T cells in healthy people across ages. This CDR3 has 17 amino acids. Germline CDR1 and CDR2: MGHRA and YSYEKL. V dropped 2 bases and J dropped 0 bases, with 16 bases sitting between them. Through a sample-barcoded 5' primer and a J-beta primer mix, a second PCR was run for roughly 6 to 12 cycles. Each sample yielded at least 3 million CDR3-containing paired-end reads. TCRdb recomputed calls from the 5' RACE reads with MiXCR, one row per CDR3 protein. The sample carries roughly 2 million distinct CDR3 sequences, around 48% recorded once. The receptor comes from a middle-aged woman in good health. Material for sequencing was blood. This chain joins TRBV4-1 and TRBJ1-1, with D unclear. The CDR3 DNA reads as TGCGCCAGCAGCCAAAATCCCAATTACCAGATGAACACTGAAGCTTTCTTT. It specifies CASSQNPNYQMNTEAFF.